This section outlines one T cell receptor (beta chain) sequence together with its context. Its antigen remains undetermined. Nothing much larger sits one base from this clone, and base qualities are not available. Taken from cysteine to phenylalanine, the CDR3 has 15 residues. Here the CDR3 DNA is all that survives: 45 bases in frame from base 1. For this chain, trimming is 3 bases at the V end and 1 base at the J end, and the number of junction bases without a gene match is 3. The CDR1 and CDR2 encoded by the germline V gene are SGHDT and YYEEEE. Preparation of the library involved the immunoSEQ multiplex PCR assay. The multiplex PCR relied on a mix of 60 forward primers for TCR Vbeta segments and 13 reverse primers for TCR Jbeta segments. The CDR3 region of rearranged TCR beta genes was amplified from genomic DNA with a multiplex PCR assay. Amplified TCR beta libraries were sequenced as 87-base-pair reads on the Illumina HiSeq System. On the authors' methods: Across the roughly 640 repertoires, a later analysis counted around 80 million unique TCR beta chains, about 10 million of which were shared by at least two donors. Raw reads were error-corrected and collapsed into unique sequences by a nearest-neighbor algorithm in which closely related sequences were merged to remove PCR and sequencing errors. To assign V, D and J gene segments, CDR3 sequences were aligned to IMGT reference sequences. For a sequence to be retained, a match of at least six nucleotides was required to both a V gene segment and a J gene segment. A rearrangement counted as productive if the CDR3 had no stop codons and remained in frame with V and J, and every other rearrangement counted as non-productive. CDR3 was defined by IMGT convention, running from the second conserved V-encoded cysteine to the conserved J-encoded phenylalanine. The earlier analysis of more than 450 of the donors excluded sequences that lacked an unambiguous match to a single V gene segment. An earlier analysis of a few hundred of the donors classified V segments as functional when productive rearrangements were above 56.7% and as segregating when the standard deviation between donors was above 5%. A statistical classification framework was built for diagnosing cytomegalovirus status from the catalog of TCR beta chain sequences. In a later analysis, TCR nucleotide sequences were compared against IMGT/GENE-DB human TR gene sequences so that V and J genes could be assigned. In a later analysis, CDR3 sequences and most-parsimonious VDJ recombination scenarios were assigned using the TCRdist pipeline. In a later analysis, every TCR beta chain was defined by the combination of its CDR3 amino acid sequence and its V-gene family, and reads without a unique V-gene family were dropped. As a way to deal with suspected cross-contamination and a sequencing artifact, a later analysis dropped more than 500 nucleotide sequences that were highly shared and had low generation probability. A later analysis calculated a clonal expansion index for each public chain from normalized within-repertoire ranks of inferred template counts. A later analysis computed generation probabilities with a VDJ recombination model fitted to out-of-frame rearrangements, and checked the results against IGoR. In a later analysis, TCR-TCR, TCR-HLA and TCR-CMV co-occurrence was scored with hypergeometric tests, and a repertoire-size bias correction was applied to TCR pairs. False discovery rates were estimated in a later analysis by permuting HLA or CMV assignments 20 times. A later analysis grouped co-occurring TCRs with DBSCAN, adding TCRdist sequence similarity when clustering within HLA-allele-positive subsets. Repertoires with fewer than 30,000 or more than 120,000 public chains, plus five repertoires with anomalous nucleotide sharing, were excluded from co-occurrence clustering. This immuneACCESS table, as held by TCRdb, lists in-frame sequences with V and J called but not all clones. Of the missing ones, under half trace to an unresolved V gene in checked studies; the others have no known cause. V, J and clone size are taken as reported in that table, and D and trimming were inferred from the DNA itself. The sample yields 160,000 or so clones; around 79% were counted once. The biggest ten clones account for approximately 0.69% of the sample.

This sample was taken from a study of cytomegalovirus exposure and HLA in healthy donors (dated by TCRdb to about 2017). Study-level background: According to an earlier analysis of around 600 of the donors, about 180 million T cells yielded some 110 million unique TCR beta sequences and less than 300 Gb of sequence data. In the later analysis, no new phenotypic data were used to find candidate immune exposures; instead, reliance was placed on TCR beta sequences and their occurrence across donors. The study aimed to test whether signatures of past pathogen exposure could be identified by cataloging public T cell receptors. Of the 350 to 400 genotyped donors, 65% to 90% fell in the genetic ancestry cluster associated with self-reported Caucasian donors. In a later analysis, previously published TCR beta repertoires from some 640 donors were re-analyzed and high-resolution HLA genotyping was added so that TCR occurrence patterns could be studied. Roughly 5 DR-DQ haplotypes were treated as single units for association and clustering because of strong linkage in the cohort. An earlier analysis of a few hundred of the donors applied high-throughput TCR beta sequencing to assess whether each TCR beta V gene segment acted as functional or pseudogenic. Among about 410 genotyped donors of the cohort, an average of around 250,000 unique TCR beta nucleotide sequences was sequenced per donor, of which about 19% were non-productive. The study combined high-throughput TCR immunosequencing, statistical association of individual TCRs with disease status, and machine learning to predict cytomegalovirus infection status. Every discovery cohort repertoire had been produced on one sequencing platform. The study used immunosequencing to profile the T cell repertoires of some 600 subjects and linked those repertoires to cytomegalovirus serostatus. Donor age, sex, ethnicity and CMV serostatus were compiled alongside the repertoire data. Both class I and class II loci were covered by HLA typing, at four-digit resolution. The number of typed donors differed by locus: about 620-640 for A, B, C, DRB1 and DQB1; 522 for DQA1; approximately 610 for DPA1; and around 490 for DPB1. An early release that covered 500 to 800 HLA-typed donors contained about 300 gigabases of sequencing data and tens of millions of unique TCR sequences. A later genetic analysis took genome-wide SNP genotypes for about three fifths of the roughly 700 donors and used that subset as a discovery cohort. A separate validation cohort of roughly 130 different subjects was used in addition to the 666-subject first cohort. The investigation overall reported the following: In an earlier analysis of 500 to 650 of the donors, most TCR beta V segments appeared in productive rearrangements about 90% or about 30% of the time, broadly matching IMGT annotations. In a later analysis, several top co-occurrence clusters were reported to appear linked to parvovirus B19, influenza, CMV and Epstein-Barr virus. A total of about 150 TCR beta chains were listed by the study as associated with cytomegalovirus. The only immune exposure information available for the cohort was CMV serostatus. Because counts were too low, about 18 rarely observed V segments, including chromosome 9 orphons, were left out of the earlier analysis of about 500 of the donors. Three of the identified cytomegalovirus-associated TCR beta chains were confirmed in vitro to be specific for cytomegalovirus antigens. According to the authors, the approach could potentially be generalized to other disease states and immunological phenotypes. In a later analysis, HLA-associated TCR beta chains showed more clonal expansion and lower generation probabilities than non-associated chains that were equally common. Most TCR sequences were observed very rarely across donors, whereas some public TCRs were present in many individuals. Some IMGT-functional V segments, including TRBV6-2 and TRBV6-3, could not be distinguished by the 87-base-pair reads and were therefore excluded. Because HLA typing was unavailable for some donors at each locus, only the typed subset was used in association tests. Linkage disequilibrium might explain the correlated functional status among segregating V segments, but an unknown experimental factor could not be excluded. A further reported finding was that TCR beta sequences accurately predicted the HLA-A and HLA-B alleles for most subjects in the first cohort. A later genetic analysis reported fewer N-insertions in productive TCRs among donors in an Asian-associated ancestry cluster than the roughly 700-donor mean. A cluster of highly shared sequence variants was judged likely to represent a technical artifact of the sequencing pipeline. A later analysis associated 15,000 or so TCR beta sequences with specific HLA alleles at a false discovery rate of 0.05. A later analysis found that most CMV-associated TCR beta chains appeared HLA-restricted, with HLA associations seemingly driven largely by CMV exposure. When HLA alleles, especially DR and DQ, strongly co-occurred, TCR associations were difficult to assign to individual alleles. In a later analysis, TCR association rates were found to vary across HLA loci, with the most associated TCRs seen for DRB1 alleles and the fewest for HLA-C alleles. The presence/absence analyses assumed that sequencing depth was roughly uniform across donors, and that assumption may not be true. In this cohort, only TCR beta chains were sequenced, and detectable features were limited by the absence of alpha or paired-chain data. In both the original and validation cohorts, the classifier was reported to diagnose cytomegalovirus status with high specificity and sensitivity. V-gene and J-gene trimming of TCR beta chains was associated with a missense DCLRE1C variant in a later genetic analysis, and the association was replicated in an independent cohort.

The cohort consisted of fewer than 700 healthy bone marrow donors. All cohort members were sampled while nominally healthy, although unrecorded immune exposures were likely present. The donor tested CMV seronegative, placing the donor among the 350 to 400 seronegative members of the cohort. Every donor gave a peripheral blood sample, and the peripheral blood mononuclear cells from that sample were used for TCR beta sequencing. The Qiagen DNeasy Blood Extraction Kit was used to extract genomic DNA from the blood cell samples. This TCR was sampled from a woman between 40 and 50 years old in good health and CMV-seronegative. The V and J genes are TRBV5-6 and TRBJ1-5; 8 bases in between match TRBD1. Sequenced: PBMCs. The base sequence is TGTGCCAGCAGCTATGACAGGGGAAGCAATCAGCCCCAGCATTTT. Translation gives CASSYDRGSNQPQHF.